This TCR beta chain originates from a study of blood T cell repertoires in COVID-19. Data came from immunoSEQ multiplex PCR; TCRdb stores just in-frame clones and leaves some out. The profile shows under 130,000 clones, around 84% of them singletons. Between the trimmed V and J ends, which lost 4 bases and 4 bases, there was a span of 14 bases. This CDR3 is built from 15 residues. Germline CDR1 SGHRS, CDR2 YFSETQ. Sequenced input: peripheral blood. The source is a woman of 80 years or more with acute or convalescent COVID-19. The chain recombines TRBV5-1 with TRBJ2-2, with D unclear. CDR3 in DNA: TGCGCCAGCAGCATGAACCGGGTCCCCACCGGGGAGCTGTTTTTT. Protein sequence: CASSMNRVPTGELFF.